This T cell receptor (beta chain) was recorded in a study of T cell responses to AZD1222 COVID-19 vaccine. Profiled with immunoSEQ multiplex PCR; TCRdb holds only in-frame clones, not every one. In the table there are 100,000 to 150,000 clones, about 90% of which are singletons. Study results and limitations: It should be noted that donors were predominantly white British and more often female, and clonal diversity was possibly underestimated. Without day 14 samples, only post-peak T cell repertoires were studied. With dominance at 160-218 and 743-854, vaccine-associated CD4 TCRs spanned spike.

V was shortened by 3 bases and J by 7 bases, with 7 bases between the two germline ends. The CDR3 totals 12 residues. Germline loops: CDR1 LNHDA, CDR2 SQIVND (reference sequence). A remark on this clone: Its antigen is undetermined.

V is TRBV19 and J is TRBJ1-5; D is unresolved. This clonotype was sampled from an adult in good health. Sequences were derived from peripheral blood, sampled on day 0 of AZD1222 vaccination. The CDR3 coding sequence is TGTGCCAGTAGTATGGTCCAACAGCCCCAGCATTTT. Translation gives CASSMVQQPQHF.